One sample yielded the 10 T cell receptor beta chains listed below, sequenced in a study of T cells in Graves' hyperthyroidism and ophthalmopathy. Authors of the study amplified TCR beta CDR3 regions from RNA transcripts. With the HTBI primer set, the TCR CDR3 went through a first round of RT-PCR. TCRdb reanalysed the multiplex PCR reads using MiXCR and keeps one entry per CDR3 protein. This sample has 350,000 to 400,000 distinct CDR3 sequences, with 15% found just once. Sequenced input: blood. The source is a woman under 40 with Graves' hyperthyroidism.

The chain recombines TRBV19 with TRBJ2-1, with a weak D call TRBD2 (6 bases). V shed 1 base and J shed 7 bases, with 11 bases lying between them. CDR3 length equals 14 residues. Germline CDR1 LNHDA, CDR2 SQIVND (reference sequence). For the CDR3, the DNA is TGTGCCAGTAGTATAGTTGGAGGGCCTAATGAGCAGTTCTTC. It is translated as CASSIVGGPNEQFF.

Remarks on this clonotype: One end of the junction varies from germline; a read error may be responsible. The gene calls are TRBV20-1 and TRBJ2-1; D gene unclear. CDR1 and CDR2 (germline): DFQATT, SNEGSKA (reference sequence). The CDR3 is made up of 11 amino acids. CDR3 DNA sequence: TGCAGTGCCGACCACTACATTGAGCAGTTCTTC. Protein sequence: CSADHYIEQFF.

As DNA, the CDR3 is TGTGCCAGCAGTTTATCAGGCCCGGGACTAGCGGGGGGGCCCCCTTACAATGAGCAGTTCTTC. Protein sequence: CASSLSGPGLAGGPPYNEQFF. The chain combines TRBV28 with TRBJ2-1; 16 nucleotides line up with TRBD2. With V trimmed by 1 base and J by 4 bases, 13 bases remained unmatched. Germline CDR1 is MDHEN and CDR2 is SYDVKM. This CDR3 is built from 21 residues.

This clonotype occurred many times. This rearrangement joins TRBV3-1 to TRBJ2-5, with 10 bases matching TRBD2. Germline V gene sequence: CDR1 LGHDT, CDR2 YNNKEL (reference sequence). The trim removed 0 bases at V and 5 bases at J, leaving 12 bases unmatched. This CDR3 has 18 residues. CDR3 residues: CASSQDQREGWALETQYF. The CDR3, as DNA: TGTGCCAGCAGCCAAGATCAGCGGGAGGGTTGGGCGTTGGAGACCCAGTACTTC.

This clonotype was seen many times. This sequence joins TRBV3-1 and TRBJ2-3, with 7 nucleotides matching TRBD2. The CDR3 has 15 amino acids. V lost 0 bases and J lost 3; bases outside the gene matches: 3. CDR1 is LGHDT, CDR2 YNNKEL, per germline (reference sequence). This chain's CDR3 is CASSQEAGETDTQYF. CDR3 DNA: TGTGCCAGCAGCCAAGAGGCGGGAGAAACAGATACGCAGTATTTT.

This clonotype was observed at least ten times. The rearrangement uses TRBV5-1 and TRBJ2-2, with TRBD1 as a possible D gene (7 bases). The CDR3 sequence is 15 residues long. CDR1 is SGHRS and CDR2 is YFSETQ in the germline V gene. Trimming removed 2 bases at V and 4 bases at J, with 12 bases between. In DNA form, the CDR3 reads TGCGCCAGCAGCTTAGGAGGGGGCGGCACCGGGGAGCTGTTTTTT. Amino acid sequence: CASSLGGGGTGELFF.

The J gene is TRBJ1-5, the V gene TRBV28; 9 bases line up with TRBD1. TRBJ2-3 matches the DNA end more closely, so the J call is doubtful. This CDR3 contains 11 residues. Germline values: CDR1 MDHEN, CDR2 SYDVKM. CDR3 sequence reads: CGTGAHQPQYF. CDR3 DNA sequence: TGTGGGACAGGGGCCCATCAGCCCCAGTATTTT.

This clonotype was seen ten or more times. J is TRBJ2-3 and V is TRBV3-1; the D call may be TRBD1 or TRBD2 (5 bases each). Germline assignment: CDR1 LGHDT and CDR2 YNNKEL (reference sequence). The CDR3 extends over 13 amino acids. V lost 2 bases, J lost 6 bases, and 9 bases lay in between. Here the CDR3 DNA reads TGTGCCAGCAGCCAACTGGGGGAGGATACGCAGTATTTT. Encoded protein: CASSQLGEDTQYF.

CDR3 DNA: TGCGCCAGCAGCTTGGTTGGTCGCAGTGCAGATACGCAGTATTTT. Its translation is CASSLVGRSADTQYF. V is TRBV5-1 and J is TRBJ2-3; no clear D gene. CDR3 length: 15 amino acids. Germline V gives CDR1 SGHRS, CDR2 YFSETQ. Between the trimmed V and J ends, which lost 0 bases and 4 bases, there was a span of 12 bases. The full variable domain, rest sourced from reference TRBV5-1 and TRBJ2-3, is KAGVTQTPRYLIKTRGQQVTLSCSPISGHRSVSWYQQTPGQGLQFLFEYFSETQRNKGNFPGRFSGRQFSNSRSEMNVSTLELGDSALYLCASSLVGRSADTQYFGPGTRLTVL.

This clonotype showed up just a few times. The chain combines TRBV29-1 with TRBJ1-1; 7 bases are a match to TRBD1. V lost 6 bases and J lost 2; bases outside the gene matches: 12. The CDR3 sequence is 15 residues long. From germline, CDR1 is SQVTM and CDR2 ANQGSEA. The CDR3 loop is CSVKPGTDRNTEAFF. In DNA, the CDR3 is TGCAGCGTAAAACCCGGGACAGACCGAAACACTGAAGCTTTCTTT.